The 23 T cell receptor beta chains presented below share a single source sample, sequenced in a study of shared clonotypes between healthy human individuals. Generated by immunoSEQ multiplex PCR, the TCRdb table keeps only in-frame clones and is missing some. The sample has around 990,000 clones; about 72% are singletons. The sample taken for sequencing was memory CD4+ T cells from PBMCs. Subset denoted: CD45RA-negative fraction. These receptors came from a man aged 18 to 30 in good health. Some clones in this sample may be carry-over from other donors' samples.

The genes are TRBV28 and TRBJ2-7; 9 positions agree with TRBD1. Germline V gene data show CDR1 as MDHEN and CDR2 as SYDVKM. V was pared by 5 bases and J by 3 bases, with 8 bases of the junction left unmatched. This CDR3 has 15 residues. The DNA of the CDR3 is TGTGCCAGCAGTGCCCTTACAGGGGGCGTCTACGAGCAGTACTTC. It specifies CASSALTGGVYEQYF.

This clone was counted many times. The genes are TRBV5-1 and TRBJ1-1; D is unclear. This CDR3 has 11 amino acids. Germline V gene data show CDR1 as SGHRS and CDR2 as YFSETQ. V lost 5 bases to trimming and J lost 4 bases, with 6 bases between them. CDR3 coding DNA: TGCGCCAGCAGGGAGGGCACTGAAGCTTTCTTT. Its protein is CASREGTEAFF.

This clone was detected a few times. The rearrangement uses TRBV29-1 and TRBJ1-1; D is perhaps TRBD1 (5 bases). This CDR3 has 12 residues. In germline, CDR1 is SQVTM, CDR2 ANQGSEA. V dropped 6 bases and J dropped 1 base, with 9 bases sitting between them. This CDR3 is CSVLDRNTEAFF. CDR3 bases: TGCAGCGTCTTAGACAGGAACACTGAAGCTTTCTTT. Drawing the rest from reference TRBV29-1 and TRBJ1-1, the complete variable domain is SAVISQKPSRDICQRGTSLTIQCQVDSQVTMMFWYRQQPGQSLTLIATANQGSEATYESGFVIDKFPISRPNLTFSTLTVSNMSPEDSSIYLCSVLDRNTEAFFGQGTRLTVV.

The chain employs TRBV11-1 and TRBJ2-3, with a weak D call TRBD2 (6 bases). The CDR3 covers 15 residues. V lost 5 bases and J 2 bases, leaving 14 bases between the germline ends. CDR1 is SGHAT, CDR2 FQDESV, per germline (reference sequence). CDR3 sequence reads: CASSTVLAYTDTQYF. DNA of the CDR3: TGTGCCAGCAGCACGGTGCTAGCGTACACAGATACGCAGTATTTT.

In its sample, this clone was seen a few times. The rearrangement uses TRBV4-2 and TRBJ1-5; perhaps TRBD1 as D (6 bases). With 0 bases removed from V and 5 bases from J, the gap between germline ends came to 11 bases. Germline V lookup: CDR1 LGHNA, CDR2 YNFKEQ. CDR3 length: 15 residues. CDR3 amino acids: CASSQDVQGHQPQHF. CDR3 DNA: TGTGCCAGCAGCCAAGATGTACAGGGTCATCAGCCCCAGCATTTT.

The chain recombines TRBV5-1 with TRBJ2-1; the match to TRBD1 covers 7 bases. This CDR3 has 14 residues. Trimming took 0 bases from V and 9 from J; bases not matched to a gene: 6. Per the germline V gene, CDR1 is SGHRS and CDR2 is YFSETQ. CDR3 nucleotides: TGCGCCAGCAGCTTGGCAGGACAGGATAGTGAGCAGTTCTTC. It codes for CASSLAGQDSEQFF.

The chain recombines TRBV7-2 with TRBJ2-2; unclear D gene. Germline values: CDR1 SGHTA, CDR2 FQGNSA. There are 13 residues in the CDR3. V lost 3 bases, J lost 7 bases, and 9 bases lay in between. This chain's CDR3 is CASSFDVNGELFF. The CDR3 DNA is TGTGCCAGCAGCTTCGATGTGAACGGGGAGCTGTTTTTT.

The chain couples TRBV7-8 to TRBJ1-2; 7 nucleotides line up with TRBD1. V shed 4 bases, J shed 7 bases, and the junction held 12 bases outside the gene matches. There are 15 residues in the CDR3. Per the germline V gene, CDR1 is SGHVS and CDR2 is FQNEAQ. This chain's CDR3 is CASSSDRAAWGGYTF. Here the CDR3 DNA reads TGTGCCAGCAGCTCCGACAGGGCGGCTTGGGGTGGCTACACCTTC.

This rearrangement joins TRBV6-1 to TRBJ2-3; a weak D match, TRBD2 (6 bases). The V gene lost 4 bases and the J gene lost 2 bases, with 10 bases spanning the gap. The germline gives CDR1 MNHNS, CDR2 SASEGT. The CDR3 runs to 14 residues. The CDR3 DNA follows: TGTGCCAGCAGTGCCGGAGGGGCCACAGATACGCAGTATTTT. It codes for CASSAGGATDTQYF.

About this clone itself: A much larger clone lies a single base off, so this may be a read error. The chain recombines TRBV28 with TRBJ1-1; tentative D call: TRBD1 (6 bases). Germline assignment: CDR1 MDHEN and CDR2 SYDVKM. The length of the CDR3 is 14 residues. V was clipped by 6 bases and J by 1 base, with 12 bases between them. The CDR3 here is CASRSGQPNTEAFF. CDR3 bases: TGTGCCAGCAGGTCCGGACAGCCGAACACTGAAGCTTTCTTT.

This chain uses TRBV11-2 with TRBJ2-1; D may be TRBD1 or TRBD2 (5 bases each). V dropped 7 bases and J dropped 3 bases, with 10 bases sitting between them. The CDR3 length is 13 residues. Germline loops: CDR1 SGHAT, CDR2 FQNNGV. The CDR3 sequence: CASTWDLYNEQFF. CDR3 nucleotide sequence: TGTGCCAGCACCTGGGACCTCTACAATGAGCAGTTCTTC.

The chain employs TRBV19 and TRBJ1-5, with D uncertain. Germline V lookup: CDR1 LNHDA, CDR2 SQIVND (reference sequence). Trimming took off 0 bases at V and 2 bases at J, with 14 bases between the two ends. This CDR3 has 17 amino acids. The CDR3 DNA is TGTGCCAGTAGTATAGATCGGCTAGGTGGGGGCAATCAGCCCCAGCATTTT. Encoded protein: CASSIDRLGGGNQPQHF.

The DNA for the CDR3 is TGTGCCTGGGGAACTAAAGCCGGGGCCAACGTCCTGACTTTC. It translates to CAWGTKAGANVLTF. The chain combines TRBV30 with TRBJ2-6; D remains unclear. The CDR3 runs 14 residues. The V end lost 5 bases, the J end lost 4 bases, and 12 bases lay between the germline ends. Looked up from germline, CDR1 is GTSNPN and CDR2 is SVGIG (reference sequence). The full variable domain, in which reference TRBV30 and TRBJ2-6 provide the parts outside the CDR3, is SQTIHQWPATLVQPVGSPLSLECTVEGTSNPNLYWYRQAAGRGLQLLFYSVGIGQISSEVPQNLSASRPQDRQFILSSKKLLLSDSGFYLCAWGTKAGANVLTFGAGSRLTVL.

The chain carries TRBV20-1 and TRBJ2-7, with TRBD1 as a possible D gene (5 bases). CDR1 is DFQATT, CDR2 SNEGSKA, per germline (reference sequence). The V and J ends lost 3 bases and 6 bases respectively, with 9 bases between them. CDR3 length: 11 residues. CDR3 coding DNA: TGCAGTGCTAGCAGGGAATCCGAGCAGTACTTC. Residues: CSASRESEQYF.

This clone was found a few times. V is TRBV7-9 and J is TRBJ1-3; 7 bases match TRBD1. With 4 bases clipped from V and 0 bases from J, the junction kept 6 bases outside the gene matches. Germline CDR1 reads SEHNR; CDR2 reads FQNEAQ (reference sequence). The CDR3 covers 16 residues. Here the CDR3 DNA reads TGTGCCAGCAGCTCAACAGGGGTTTTCTCTGGAAACACCATATATTTT. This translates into CASSSTGVFSGNTIYF.

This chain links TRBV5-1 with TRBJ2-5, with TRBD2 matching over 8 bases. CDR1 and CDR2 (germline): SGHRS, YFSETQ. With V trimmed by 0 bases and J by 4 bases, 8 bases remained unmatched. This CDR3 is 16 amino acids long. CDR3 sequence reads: CASSLGRAGDSETQYF. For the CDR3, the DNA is TGCGCCAGCAGCTTGGGTCGAGCGGGAGACTCAGAGACCCAGTACTTC.

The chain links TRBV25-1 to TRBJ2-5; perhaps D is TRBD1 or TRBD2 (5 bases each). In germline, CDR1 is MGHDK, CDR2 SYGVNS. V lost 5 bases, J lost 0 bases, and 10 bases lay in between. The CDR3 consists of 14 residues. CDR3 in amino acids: CASSLLGDQETQYF. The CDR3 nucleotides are TGTGCCAGCAGTCTTCTGGGGGACCAAGAGACCCAGTACTTC.

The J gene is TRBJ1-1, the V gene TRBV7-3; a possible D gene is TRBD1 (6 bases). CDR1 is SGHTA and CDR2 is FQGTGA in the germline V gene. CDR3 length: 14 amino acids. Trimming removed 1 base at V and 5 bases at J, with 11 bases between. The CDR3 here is CASSLNREGTEAFF. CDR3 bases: TGTGCCAGCAGCTTAAACAGGGAGGGGACTGAAGCTTTCTTT.

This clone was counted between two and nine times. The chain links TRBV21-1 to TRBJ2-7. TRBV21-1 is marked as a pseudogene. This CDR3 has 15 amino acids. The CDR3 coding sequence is TGTGCCAGCAGCAAAGGGGTCCAGAGTTCCTACGAGCAGTACTTC. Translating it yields CASSKGVQSSYEQYF.

The CDR3 DNA reads as TGTGCCAGCAGTGATTTCGTTAGCTATGAAAAACTGTTTTTT. It encodes CASSDFVSYEKLFF. The chain uses TRBV6-1 and TRBJ1-4; no firm D call. V lost 3 bases, J lost 6 bases, and 11 bases lay in between. This CDR3 region has 14 residues. Germline CDR1 is MNHNS and CDR2 is SASEGT.

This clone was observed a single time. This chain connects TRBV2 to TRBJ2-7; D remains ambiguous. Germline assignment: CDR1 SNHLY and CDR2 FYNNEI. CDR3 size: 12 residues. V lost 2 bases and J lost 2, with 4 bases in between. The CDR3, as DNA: TGTGCCAGCAGTGAACAGGCCTACGAGCAGTACTTC. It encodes CASSEQAYEQYF. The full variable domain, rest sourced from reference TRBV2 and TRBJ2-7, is EPEVTQTPSHQVTQMGQEVILRCVPISNHLYFYWYRQILGQKVEFLVSFYNNEISEKSEIFDDQFSVERPDGSNFTLKIRSTKLEDSAMYFCASSEQAYEQYFGPGTRLTVT.

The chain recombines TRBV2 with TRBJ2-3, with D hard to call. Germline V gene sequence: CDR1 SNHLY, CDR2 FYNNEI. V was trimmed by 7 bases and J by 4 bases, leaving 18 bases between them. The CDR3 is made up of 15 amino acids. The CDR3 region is CASMLTGQGSDTQYF. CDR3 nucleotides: TGTGCCAGCATGCTGACGGGCCAAGGGTCAGATACGCAGTATTTT.

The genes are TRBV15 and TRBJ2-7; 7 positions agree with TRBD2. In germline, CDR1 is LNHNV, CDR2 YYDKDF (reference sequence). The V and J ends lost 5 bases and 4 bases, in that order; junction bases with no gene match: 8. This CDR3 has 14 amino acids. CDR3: CATSFERDPYEQYF. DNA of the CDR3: TGTGCCACCAGCTTTGAGCGGGACCCATACGAGCAGTACTTC.